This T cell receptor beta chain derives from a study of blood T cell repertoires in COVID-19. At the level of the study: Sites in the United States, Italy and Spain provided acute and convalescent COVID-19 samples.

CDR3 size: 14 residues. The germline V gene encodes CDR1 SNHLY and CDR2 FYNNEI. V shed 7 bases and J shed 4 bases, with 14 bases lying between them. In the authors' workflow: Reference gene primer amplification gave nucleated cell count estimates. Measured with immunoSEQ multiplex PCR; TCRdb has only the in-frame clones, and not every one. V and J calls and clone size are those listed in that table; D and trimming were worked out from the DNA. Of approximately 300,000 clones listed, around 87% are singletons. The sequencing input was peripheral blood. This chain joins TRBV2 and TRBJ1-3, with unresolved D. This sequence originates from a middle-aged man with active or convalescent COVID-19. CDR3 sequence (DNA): TGTGCCAGCATCCAAGTACATGAAGGAAACACCATATATTTT. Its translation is CASIQVHEGNTIYF.